This TCR beta chain was profiled in a study of spatial heterogeneity in lung cancer. Stated time point: sample taken at primary tumor resection. Comments on this clonotype: Its cognate antigen is unknown.

Study conclusions and caveats: Regional and ubiquitous nonsynonymous mutations were tracked by counts of regional and ubiquitous expanded TCRs, respectively. Estimated TCR-seq coverage of tumor T cells was only approximately 7% for alpha chains. For beta chains, the corresponding estimate was about 12%. Tracking of tumor mutation counts was seen in expanded intratumoral alpha and beta TCR counts.

TCRdb independently ran MiXCR on the 5' RACE reads; one entry per CDR3 protein. The sample yields around 3,700 distinct CDR3 sequences, about 25% seen once. After removal of 3 bases from V and 7 bases from J, the junction contained 12 bases not matched to a gene. CDR3 size: 14 residues. The V gene's germline CDR1 is SQVTM and CDR2 ANQGSEA. The chain joins TRBV29-1 to TRBJ2-7; 7 positions match TRBD1. Sequenced here: lung tumor tissue, sampled at surgery. The receptor's source is a male donor with early-stage non-small cell lung cancer. The CDR3 sequence is CSVDKGGPEEEQYF. Written as DNA, the CDR3 is TGCAGCGTTGATAAAGGGGGCCCGGAAGAGGAGCAGTACTTC.